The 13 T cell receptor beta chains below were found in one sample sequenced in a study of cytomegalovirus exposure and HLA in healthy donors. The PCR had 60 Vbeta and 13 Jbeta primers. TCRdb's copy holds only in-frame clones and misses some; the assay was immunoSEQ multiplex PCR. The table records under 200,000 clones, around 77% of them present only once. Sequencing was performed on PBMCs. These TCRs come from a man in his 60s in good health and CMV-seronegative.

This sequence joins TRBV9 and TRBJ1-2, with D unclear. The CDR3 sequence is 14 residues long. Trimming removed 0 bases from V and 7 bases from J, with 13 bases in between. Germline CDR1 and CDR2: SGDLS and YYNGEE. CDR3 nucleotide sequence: TGTGCCAGCAGCGTAGTACGGGTTGATGTTGGCTACACCTTC. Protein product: CASSVVRVDVGYTF.

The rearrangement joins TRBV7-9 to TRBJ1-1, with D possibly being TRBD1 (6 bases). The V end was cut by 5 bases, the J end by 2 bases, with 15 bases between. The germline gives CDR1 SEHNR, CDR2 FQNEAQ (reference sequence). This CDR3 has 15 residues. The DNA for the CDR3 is TGTGCCAGCAGCCCCCCCCCGGGACACAACACTGAAGCTTTCTTT. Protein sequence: CASSPPPGHNTEAFF. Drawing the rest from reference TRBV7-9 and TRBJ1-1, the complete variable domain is DTGVSQNPRHKITKRGQNVTFRCDPISEHNRLYWYRQTLGQGPEFLTYFQNEAQLEKSRLLSDRFSAERPKGSFSTLEIQRTEQGDSAMYLCASSPPPGHNTEAFFGQGTRLTVV.

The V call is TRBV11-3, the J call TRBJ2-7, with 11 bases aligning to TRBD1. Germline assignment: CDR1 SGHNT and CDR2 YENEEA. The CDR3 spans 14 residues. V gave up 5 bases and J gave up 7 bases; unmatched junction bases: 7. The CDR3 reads CASSAGQGAREQYF. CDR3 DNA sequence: TGTGCCAGCAGCGCTGGACAGGGGGCGCGTGAGCAGTACTTC.

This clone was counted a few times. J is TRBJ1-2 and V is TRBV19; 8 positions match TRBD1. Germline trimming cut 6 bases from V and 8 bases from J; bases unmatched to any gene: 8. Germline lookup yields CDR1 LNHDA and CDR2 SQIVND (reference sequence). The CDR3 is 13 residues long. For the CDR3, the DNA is TGTGCCAGTAGCGACAGGGGCCGTCGGGGCTACACCTTC. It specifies CASSDRGRRGYTF.

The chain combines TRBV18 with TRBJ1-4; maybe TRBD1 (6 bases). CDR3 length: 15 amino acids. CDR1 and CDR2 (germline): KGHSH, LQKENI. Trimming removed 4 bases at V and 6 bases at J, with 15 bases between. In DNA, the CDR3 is TGTGCCAGCTCACTTTCACAGGGCTGGGATGAAAAACTGTTTTTT. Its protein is CASSLSQGWDEKLFF.

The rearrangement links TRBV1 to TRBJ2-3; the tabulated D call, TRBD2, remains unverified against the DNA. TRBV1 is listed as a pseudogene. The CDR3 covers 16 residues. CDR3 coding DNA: TGCACCAGCAGCCAACCAGCGGGAGTTAGAACAGATACGCAGTATTTT. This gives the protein CTSSQPAGVRTDTQYF.

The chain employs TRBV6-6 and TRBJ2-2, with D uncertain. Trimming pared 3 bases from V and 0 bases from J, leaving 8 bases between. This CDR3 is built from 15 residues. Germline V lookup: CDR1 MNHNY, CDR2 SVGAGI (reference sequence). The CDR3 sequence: CASSYLQTNTGELFF. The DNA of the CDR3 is TGTGCCAGCAGTTATCTACAGACGAACACCGGGGAGCTGTTTTTT.

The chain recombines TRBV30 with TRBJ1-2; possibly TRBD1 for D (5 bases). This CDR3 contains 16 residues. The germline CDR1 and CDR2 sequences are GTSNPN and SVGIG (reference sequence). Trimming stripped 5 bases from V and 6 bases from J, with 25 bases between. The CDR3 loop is CAWVPSRWGVNDGYTF. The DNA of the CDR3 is TGTGCCTGGGTCCCCTCCCGTTGGGGGGTAAACGATGGCTACACCTTC.

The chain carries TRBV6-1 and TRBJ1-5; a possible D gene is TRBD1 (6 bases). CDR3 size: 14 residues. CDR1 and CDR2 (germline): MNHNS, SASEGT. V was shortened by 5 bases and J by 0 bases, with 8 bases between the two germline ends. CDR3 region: CASSTGYSNQPQHF. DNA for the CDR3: TGTGCCAGCAGTACAGGGTATAGCAATCAGCCCCAGCATTTT.

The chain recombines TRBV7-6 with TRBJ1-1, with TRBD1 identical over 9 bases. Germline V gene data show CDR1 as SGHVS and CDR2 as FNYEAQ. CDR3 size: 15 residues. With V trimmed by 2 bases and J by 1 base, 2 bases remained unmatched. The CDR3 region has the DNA TGTGCCAGCAGCTTATCGGGACAGGGGAACACTGAAGCTTTCTTT. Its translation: CASSLSGQGNTEAFF.

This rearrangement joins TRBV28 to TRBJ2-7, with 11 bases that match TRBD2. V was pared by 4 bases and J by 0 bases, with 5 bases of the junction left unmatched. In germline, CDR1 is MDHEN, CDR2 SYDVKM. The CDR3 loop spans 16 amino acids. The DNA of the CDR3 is TGTGCCAGCAGTTCCGGGACTAGCGGAAGCTCCTACGAGCAGTACTTC. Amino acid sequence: CASSSGTSGSSYEQYF.

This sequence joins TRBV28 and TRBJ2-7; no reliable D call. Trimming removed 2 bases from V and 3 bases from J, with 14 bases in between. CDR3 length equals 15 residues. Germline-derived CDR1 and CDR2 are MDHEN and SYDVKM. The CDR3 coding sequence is TGTGCCAGCAGTTTAACGCGCACCGGAGTCTACGAGCAGTACTTC. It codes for CASSLTRTGVYEQYF.

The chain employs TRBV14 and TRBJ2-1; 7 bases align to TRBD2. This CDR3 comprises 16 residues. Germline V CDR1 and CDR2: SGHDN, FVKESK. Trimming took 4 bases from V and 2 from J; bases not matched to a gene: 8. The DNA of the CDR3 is TGTGCCAGCAGCCCCCGTGTTGGGAGGGCCTACAATGAGCAGTTCTTC. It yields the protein CASSPRVGRAYNEQFF.